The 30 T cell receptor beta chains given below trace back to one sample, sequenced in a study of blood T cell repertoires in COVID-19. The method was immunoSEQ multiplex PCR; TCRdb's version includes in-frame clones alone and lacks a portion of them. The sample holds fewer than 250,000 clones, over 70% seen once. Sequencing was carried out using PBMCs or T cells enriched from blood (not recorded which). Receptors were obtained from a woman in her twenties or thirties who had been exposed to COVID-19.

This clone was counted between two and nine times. As DNA, the CDR3 is TGCGCCAGCAGCCCGCGGACAGGGAGCAGTGCAACTAATGAAAAACTGTTTTTT. This codes for CASSPRTGSSATNEKLFF. The rearrangement joins TRBV5-1 to TRBJ1-4, with 8 nucleotides matching TRBD1. From germline, CDR1 is SGHRS and CDR2 YFSETQ. CDR3 size: 18 residues. The ends lost 4 bases at V and 0 bases at J; junction bases unmatched: 11.

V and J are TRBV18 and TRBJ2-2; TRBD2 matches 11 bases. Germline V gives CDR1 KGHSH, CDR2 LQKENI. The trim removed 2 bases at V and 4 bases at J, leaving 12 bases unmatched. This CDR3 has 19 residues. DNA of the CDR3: TGTGCCAGCTCACCAATCCGAACTAGCGGGAGCGAGGGCACCGGGGAGCTGTTTTTT. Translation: CASSPIRTSGSEGTGELFF.

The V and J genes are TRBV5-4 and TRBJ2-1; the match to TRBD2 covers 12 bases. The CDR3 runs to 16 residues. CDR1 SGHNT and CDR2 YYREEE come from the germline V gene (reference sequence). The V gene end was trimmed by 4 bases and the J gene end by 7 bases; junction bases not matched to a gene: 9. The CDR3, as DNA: TGTGCCAGCAGCATTCTACTGACTAGCGGGAGAAATGAGCAGTTCTTC. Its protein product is CASSILLTSGRNEQFF.

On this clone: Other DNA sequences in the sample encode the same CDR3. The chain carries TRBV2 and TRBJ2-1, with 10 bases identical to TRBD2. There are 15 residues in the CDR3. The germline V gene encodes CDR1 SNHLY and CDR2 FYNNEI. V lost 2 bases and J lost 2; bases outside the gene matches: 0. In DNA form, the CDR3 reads TGTGCCAGCAGTGAAACTAGCGGGGCCTACAATGAGCAGTTCTTC. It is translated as CASSETSGAYNEQFF.

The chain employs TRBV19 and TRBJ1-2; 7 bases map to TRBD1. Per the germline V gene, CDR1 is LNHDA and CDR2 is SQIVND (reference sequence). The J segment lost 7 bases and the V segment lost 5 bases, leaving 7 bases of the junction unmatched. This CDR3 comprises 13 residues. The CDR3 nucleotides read TGTGCCAGTAGTGTAAGGACAGGACGTGGCTACACCTTC. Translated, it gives CASSVRTGRGYTF.

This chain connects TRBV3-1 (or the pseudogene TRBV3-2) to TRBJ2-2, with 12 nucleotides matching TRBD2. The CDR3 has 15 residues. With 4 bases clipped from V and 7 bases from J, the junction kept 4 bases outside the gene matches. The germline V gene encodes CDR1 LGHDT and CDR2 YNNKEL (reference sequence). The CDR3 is CASSRTSGIVGELFF. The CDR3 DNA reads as TGTGCCAGCAGCCGGACTAGCGGGATCGTCGGGGAGCTGTTTTTT.

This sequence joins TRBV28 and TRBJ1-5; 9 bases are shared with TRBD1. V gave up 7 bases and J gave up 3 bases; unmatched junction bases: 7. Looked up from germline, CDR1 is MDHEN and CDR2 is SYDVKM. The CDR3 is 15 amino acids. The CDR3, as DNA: TGTGCCAGCACCCGGGACAGGGTCCCCAATCAGCCCCAGCATTTT. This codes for CASTRDRVPNQPQHF.

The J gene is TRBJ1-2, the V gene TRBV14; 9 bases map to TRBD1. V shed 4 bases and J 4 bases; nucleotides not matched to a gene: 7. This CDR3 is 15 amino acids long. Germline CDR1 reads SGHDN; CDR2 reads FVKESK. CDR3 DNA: TGTGCCAGCAGCCTTACAGGGGGCGCGAGCTATGGCTACACCTTC. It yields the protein CASSLTGGASYGYTF.

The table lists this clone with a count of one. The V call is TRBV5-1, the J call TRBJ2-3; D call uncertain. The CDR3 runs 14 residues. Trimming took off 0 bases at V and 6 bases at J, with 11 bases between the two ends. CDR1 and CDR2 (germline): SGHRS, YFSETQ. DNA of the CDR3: TGCGCCAGCAGCTTGGATCCGCGCAGGGATACGCAGTATTTT. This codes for CASSLDPRRDTQYF.

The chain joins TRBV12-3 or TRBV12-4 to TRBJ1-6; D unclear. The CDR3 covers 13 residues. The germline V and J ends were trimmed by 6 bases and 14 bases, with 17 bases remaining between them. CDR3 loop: CASRDSVRHSLHF. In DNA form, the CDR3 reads TGTGCCAGCAGGGATTCGGTCCGACATTCCCTCCACTTT.

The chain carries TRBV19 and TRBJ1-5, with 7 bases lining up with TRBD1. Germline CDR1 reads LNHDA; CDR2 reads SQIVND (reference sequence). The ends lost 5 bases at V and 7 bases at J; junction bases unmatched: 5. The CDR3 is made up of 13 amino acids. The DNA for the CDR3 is TGTGCCAGTAGTGTACAGGGGAGACAGCCCCAGCATTTT. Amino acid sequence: CASSVQGRQPQHF. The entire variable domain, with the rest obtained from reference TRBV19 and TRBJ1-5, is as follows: DGGITQSPKYLFRKEGQNVTLSCEQNLNHDAMYWYRQDPGQGLRLIYYSQIVNDFQKGDIAEGYSVSREKKESFPLTVTSAQKNPTAFYLCASSVQGRQPQHFGDGTRLSIL.

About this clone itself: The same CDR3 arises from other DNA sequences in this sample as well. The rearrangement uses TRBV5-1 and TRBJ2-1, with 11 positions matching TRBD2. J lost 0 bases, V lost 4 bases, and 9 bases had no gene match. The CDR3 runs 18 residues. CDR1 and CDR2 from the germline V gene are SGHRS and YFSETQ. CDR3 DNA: TGCGCCAGCAGCCTTCGCGGGACTAGCGGAAGCTCCTACAATGAGCAGTTCTTC. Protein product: CASSLRGTSGSSYNEQFF.

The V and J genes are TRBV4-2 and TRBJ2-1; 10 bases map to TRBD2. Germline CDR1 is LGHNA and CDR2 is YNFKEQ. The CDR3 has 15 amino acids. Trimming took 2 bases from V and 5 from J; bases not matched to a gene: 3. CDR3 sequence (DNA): TGTGCCAGCAGCCAAAGGCTAGCGGGGGACAATGAGCAGTTCTTC. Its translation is CASSQRLAGDNEQFF.

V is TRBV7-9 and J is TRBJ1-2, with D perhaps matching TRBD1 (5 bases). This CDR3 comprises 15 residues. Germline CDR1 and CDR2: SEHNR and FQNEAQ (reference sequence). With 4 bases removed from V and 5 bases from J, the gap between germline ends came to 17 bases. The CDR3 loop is CASSSRGGIEYGYTF. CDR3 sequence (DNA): TGTGCCAGCAGCTCCCGGGGGGGGATAGAGTATGGCTACACCTTC.

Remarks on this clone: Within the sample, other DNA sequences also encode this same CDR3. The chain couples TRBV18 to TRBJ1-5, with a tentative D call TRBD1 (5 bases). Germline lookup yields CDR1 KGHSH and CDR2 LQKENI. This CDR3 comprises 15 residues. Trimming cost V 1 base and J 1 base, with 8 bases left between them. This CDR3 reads CASSPLGGSNQPQHF. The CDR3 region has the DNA TGTGCCAGCTCACCACTGGGGGGGAGCAATCAGCCCCAGCATTTT.

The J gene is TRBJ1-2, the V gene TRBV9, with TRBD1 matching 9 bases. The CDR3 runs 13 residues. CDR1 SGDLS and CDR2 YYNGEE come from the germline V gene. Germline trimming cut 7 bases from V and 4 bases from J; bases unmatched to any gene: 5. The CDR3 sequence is CASRGQGIYGYTF. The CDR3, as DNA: TGTGCCAGCCGCGGACAGGGGATCTATGGCTACACCTTC.

The CDR3 DNA follows: TGTGCCAGCGGGGCGAGCGGGAGAGCGAGGTTATATGAGCAGTTCTTC. Translation gives CASGASGRARLYEQFF. V and J are TRBV4-2 and TRBJ2-1; 8 bases fit TRBD2. V lost 8 bases and J lost 8; bases outside the gene matches: 17. Germline values: CDR1 LGHNA, CDR2 YNFKEQ. The CDR3 runs 16 residues.

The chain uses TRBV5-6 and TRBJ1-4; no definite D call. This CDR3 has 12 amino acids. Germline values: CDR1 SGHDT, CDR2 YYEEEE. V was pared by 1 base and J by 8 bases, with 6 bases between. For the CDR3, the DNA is TGTGCCAGCAGCTTGTTAAGCGAAAAACTGTTTTTT. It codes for CASSLLSEKLFF.

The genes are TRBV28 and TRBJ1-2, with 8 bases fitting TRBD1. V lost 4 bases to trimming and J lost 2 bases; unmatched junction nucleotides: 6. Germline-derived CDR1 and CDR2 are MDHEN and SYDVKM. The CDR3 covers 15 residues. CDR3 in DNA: TGTGCCAGCAGTTCTACAGGGGGAAAAAACTATGGCTACACCTTC. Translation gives CASSSTGGKNYGYTF.

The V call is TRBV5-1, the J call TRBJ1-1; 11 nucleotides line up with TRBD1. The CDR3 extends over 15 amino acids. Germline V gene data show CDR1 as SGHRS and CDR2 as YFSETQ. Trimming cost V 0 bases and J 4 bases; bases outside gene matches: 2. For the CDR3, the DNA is TGCGCCAGCAGCTTGGTCGGACAGGGGGCCACTGAAGCTTTCTTT. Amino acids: CASSLVGQGATEAFF.

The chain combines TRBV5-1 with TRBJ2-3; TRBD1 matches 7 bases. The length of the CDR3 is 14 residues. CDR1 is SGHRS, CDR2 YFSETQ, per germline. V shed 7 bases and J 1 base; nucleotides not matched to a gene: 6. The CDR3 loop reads CASSKTGRTDTQYF. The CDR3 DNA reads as TGCGCCAGCTCCAAGACAGGGCGCACAGATACGCAGTATTTT.

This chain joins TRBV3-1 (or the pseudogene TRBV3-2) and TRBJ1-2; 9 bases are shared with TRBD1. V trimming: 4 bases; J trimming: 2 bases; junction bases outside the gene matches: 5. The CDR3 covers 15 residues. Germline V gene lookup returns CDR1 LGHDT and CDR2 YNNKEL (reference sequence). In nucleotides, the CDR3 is TGTGCCAGCAGCCCCTGGGACAGGGTGAACTATGGCTACACCTTC. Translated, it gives CASSPWDRVNYGYTF.

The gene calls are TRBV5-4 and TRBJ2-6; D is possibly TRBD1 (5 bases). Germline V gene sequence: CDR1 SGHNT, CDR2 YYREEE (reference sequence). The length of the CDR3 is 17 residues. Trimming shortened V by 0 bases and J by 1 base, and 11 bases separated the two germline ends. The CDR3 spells CASSLGTSVSGANVLTF. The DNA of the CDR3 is TGTGCCAGCAGCTTGGGGACATCCGTTTCTGGGGCCAACGTCCTGACTTTC.

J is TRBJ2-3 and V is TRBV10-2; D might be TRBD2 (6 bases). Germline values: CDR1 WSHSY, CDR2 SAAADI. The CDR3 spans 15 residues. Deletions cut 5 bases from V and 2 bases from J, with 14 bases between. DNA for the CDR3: TGCGCCAGCAGTTTCGGGGGAGCGTTCACAGATACGCAGTATTTT. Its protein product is CASSFGGAFTDTQYF.

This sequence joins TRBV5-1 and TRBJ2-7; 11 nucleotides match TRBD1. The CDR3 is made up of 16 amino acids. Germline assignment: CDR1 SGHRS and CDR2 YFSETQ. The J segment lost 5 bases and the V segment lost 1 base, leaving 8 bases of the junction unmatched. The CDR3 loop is CASSLTVGQGADEQYF. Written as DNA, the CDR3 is TGCGCCAGCAGCTTGACCGTTGGACAGGGGGCTGACGAGCAGTACTTC.

The CDR3 loop is CASSLRGTGGTGELFF. The CDR3 nucleotides are TGTGCCAGCAGCTTAAGAGGGACAGGGGGCACCGGGGAGCTGTTTTTT. The V and J genes are TRBV7-3 and TRBJ2-2; 11 bases align to TRBD1. CDR1 is SGHTA and CDR2 is FQGTGA in the germline V gene. This CDR3 has 16 residues. V shed 1 base and J 4 bases; nucleotides not matched to a gene: 2.

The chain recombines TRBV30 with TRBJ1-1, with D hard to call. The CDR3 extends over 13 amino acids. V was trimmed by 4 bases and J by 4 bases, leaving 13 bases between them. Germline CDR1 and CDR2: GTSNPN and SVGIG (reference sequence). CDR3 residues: CAWTKGSGTEAFF. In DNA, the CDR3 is TGTGCCTGGACGAAAGGCAGCGGCACTGAAGCTTTCTTT.

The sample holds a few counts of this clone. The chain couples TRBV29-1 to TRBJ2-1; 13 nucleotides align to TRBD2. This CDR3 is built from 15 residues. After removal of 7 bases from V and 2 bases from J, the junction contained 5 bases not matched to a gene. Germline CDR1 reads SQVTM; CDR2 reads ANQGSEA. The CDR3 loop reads CSASGLAGPYNEQFF. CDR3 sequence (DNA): TGCAGCGCCTCGGGACTAGCGGGACCCTACAATGAGCAGTTCTTC.

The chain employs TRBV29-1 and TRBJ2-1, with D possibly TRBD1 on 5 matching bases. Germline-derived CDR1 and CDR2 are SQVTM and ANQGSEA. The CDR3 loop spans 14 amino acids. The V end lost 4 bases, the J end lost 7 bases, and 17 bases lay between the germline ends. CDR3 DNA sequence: TGCAGCGTTGGGTTTGGCAGGGTGAGAAATGAGCAGTTCTTC. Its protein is CSVGFGRVRNEQFF.

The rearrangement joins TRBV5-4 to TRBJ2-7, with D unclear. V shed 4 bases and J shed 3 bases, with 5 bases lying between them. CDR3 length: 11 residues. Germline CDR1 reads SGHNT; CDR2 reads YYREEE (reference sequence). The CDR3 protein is CASSSLYEQYF. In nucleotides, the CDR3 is TGTGCCAGCAGCAGCCTCTACGAGCAGTACTTC.